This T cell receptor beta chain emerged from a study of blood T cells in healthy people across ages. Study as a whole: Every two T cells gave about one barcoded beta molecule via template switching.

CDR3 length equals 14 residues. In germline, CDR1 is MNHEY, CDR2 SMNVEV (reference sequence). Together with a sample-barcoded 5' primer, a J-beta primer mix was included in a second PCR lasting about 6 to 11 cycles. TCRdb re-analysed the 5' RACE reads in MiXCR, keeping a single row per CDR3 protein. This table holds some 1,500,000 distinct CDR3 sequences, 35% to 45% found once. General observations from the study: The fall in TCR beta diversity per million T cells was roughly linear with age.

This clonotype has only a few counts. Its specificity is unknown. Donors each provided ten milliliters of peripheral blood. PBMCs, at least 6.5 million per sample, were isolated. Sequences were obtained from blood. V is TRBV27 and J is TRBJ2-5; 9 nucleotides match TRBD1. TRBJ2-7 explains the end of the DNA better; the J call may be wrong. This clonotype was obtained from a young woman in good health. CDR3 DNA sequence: TGTGCCAGCAGTGCAGGGACAGGGTGGTACGAGCAGTACTTC. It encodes CASSAGTGWYEQYF.